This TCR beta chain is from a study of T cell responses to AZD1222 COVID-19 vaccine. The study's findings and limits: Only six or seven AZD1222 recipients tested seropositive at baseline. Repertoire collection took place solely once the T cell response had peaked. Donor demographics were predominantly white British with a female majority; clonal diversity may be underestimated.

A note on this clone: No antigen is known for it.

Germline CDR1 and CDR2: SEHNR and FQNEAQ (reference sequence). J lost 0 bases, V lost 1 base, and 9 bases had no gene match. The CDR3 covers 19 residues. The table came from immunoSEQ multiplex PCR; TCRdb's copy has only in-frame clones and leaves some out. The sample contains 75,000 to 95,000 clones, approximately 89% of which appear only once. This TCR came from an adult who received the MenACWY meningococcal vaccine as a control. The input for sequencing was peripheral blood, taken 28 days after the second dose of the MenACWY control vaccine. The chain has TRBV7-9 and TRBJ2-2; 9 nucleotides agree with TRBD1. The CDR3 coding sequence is TGTGCCAGCAGCTTAGTTGGACAGGGGTACAGGGCGAACACCGGGGAGCTGTTTTTT. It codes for CASSLVGQGYRANTGELFF. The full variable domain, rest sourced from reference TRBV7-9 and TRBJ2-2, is DTGVSQNPRHKITKRGQNVTFRCDPISEHNRLYWYRQTLGQGPEFLTYFQNEAQLEKSRLLSDRFSAERPKGSFSTLEIQRTEQGDSAMYLCASSLVGQGYRANTGELFFGEGSRLTVL.